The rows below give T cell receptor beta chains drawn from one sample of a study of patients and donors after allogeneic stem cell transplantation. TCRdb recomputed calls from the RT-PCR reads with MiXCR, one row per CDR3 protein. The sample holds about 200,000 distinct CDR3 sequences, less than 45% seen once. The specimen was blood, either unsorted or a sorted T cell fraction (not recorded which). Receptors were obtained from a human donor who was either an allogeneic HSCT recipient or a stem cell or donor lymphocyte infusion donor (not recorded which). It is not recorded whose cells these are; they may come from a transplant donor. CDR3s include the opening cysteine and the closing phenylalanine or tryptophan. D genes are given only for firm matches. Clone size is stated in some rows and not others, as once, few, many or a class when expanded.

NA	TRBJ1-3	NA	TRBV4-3	CASSASSGNTIYF	TGCGCCAGCAGCGCCTCCTCTGGAAACACCATATATTTT
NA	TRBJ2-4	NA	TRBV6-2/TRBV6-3	CASSLSIGKNIQYF	TGTGCCAGCTCTCTTTCCATCGGCAAAAACATTCAGTACTTC
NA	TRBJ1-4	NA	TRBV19	CASSASTGVGEKLFF	TGTGCCAGTAGTGCTTCGACAGGAGTGGGCGAAAAACTGTTTTTT
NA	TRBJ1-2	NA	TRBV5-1	CASSFMARVYGYTF	TGCGCCAGCAGCTTCATGGCCAGGGTCTATGGCTACACCTTC
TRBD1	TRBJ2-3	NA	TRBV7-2	CASSFLGGFGTDTQYF	TGTGCCAGCAGCTTCCTAGGGGGCTTCGGCACAGATACGCAGTATTTT
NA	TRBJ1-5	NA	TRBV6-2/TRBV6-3	CASNILPAGRFGNQPQHF	TGTGCCAGCAACATTCTTCCGGCAGGGCGGTTCGGCAATCAGCCCCAGCATTTT
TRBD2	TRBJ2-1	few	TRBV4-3	CASSPSGLNEQFF	TGCGCCAGCAGCCCTAGCGGGCTCAATGAGCAGTTCTTC
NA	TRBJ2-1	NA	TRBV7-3	CASSSRLNGFHEQFF	TGTGCCAGCAGCTCCCGACTAAATGGTTTCCATGAGCAGTTCTTC
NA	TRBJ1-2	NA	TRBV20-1	CSARALGSRGGYTF	TGCAGTGCTAGAGCCCTGGGGTCGCGGGGTGGCTACACCTTC
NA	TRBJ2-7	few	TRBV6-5	CASSYSLRGTEASHEQYF	TGTGCCAGCAGTTACTCGCTGCGGGGGACAGAAGCTTCCCACGAGCAGTACTTC
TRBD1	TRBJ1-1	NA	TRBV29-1	CSVSGRGRTNTEAFF	TGCAGCGTTTCGGGTAGGGGGCGGACGAACACTGAAGCTTTCTTT
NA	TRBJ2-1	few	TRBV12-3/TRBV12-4	CASSPTRAQFF	TGTGCCAGCAGTCCGACTAGGGCGCAGTTCTTC
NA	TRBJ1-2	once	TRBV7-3	CASSLGSTDGYTF	TGTGCCAGCAGCTTAGGATCGACAGATGGCTACACCTTC
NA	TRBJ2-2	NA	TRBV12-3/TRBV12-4	CASSPGGELFF	TGTGCCAGCAGCCCCGGAGGGGAGCTGTTTTTT
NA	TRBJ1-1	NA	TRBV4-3	CASSQEVEGGLTEAFF	TGCGCCAGCAGCCAAGAAGTGGAAGGAGGCTTGACTGAAGCTTTCTTT
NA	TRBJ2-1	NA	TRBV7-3	CASSPRLGQYNEQFF	TGTGCCAGCAGCCCGAGACTGGGCCAGTATAATGAGCAGTTCTTC
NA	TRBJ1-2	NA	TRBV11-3	CASSPGGDTRNYGYTF	TGTGCCAGCAGCCCTGGGGGTGACACCCGCAACTATGGCTACACCTTC
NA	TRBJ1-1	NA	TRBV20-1	CSAESGPGTNTEAFF	TGCAGTGCCGAGAGCGGGCCAGGGACGAACACTGAAGCTTTCTTT
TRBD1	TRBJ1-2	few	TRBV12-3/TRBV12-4	CASSLSQGVNYGYTF	TGTGCCAGCAGTTTGAGTCAGGGGGTTAACTATGGCTACACCTTC
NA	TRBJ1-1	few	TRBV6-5	CASSYGGLNTEAFF	TGTGCCAGCAGTTACGGGGGCTTGAACACTGAAGCTTTCTTT
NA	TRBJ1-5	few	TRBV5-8	CASRGGDNQPQHF	TGTGCCAGCAGGGGGGGAGACAATCAGCCCCAGCATTTT
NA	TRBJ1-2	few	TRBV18	CASSPSQVVNYGYTF	TGTGCCAGCTCACCATCCCAGGTTGTCAACTATGGCTACACCTTC
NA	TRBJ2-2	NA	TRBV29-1	CSVSVYAGELFF	TGCAGCGTCTCAGTGTACGCCGGGGAGCTGTTTTTT
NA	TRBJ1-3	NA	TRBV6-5	CASRPGSSSGNTIYF	TGTGCCAGCAGGCCCGGGTCTAGCTCTGGAAACACCATATATTTT
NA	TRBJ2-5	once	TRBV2	CASNKGSGETQYF	TGTGCCAGCAACAAGGGGTCAGGAGAGACCCAGTACTTC
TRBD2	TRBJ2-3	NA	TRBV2	CASSSPLWRESGDTQYF	TGTGCCAGCAGTTCCCCTCTATGGCGGGAGTCCGGAGATACGCAGTATTTT
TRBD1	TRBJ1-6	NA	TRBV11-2	CASSPLTGGLLSPLHF	TGTGCCAGCAGCCCGCTGACAGGGGGCCTTCTTTCACCCCTCCACTTT
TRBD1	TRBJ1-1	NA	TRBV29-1	CSVEAGTGGAYTEAFF	TGCAGCGTTGAAGCCGGGACAGGGGGCGCGTACACTGAAGCTTTCTTT
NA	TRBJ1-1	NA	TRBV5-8	CASIRVAGWSLAEAFF	TGTGCCAGTATCAGAGTGGCAGGGTGGAGTTTGGCTGAAGCTTTCTTT
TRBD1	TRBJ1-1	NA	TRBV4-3	CASSPGQGIITEAFF	TGCGCCAGCAGCCCCGGACAGGGCATCATCACTGAAGCTTTCTTT
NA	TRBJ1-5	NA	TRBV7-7	CASSLEENQPQHF	TGTGCTAGCAGCTTAGAAGAAAATCAGCCCCAGCATTTT
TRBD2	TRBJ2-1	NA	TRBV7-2	CASSRTSGKNNEQFF	TGTGCCAGCAGCAGGACTAGCGGGAAAAACAATGAGCAGTTCTTC
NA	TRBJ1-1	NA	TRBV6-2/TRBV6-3	CASSYAPGTEAFF	TGTGCCAGCAGTTATGCCCCGGGGACTGAAGCTTTCTTT
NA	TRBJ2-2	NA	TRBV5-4	CASSRDDRNTGELFF	TGTGCCAGCAGCCGAGATGACAGGAACACCGGGGAGCTGTTTTTT
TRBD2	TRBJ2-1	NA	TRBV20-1	CSARVGIGLAGVPEQFF	TGCAGTGCTAGAGTTGGAATAGGACTAGCGGGAGTTCCTGAGCAGTTCTTC
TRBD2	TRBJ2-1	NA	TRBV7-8	CASSLLSSGSSYNEQFF	TGTGCCAGCAGCTTATTGTCTAGCGGGAGCTCCTACAATGAGCAGTTCTTC
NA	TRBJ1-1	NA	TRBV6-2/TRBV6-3	CASSYSKSGNTEAFF	TGTGCCAGCAGTTACTCGAAATCAGGGAACACTGAAGCTTTCTTT
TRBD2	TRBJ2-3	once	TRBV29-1	CSVEPTSGIADTQYF	TGCAGCGTTGAGCCGACTAGCGGGATAGCAGATACGCAGTATTTT
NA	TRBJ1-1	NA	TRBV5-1	CASSLRTLVMNTEAFF	TGCGCCAGCAGCTTGCGCACCCTAGTTATGAACACTGAAGCTTTCTTT
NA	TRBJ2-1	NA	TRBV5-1	CASSFTSGGQFF	TGCGCCAGCAGCTTTACTAGTGGAGGACAGTTCTTC
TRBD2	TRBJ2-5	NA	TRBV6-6	CASSYSRTSGRMTGTQYF	TGTGCCAGCAGTTACTCCCGGACTAGCGGGAGAATGACGGGAACCCAGTACTTC